Shown below are 25 T cell receptor beta chains from a single sample sequenced in a study of graft-versus-host responses after intestinal transplantation. Libraries were prepared by immunoSEQ multiplex PCR; TCRdb keeps only in-frame clonotypes and omits some of them. This sample carries under 100,000 clones, about 90% of them seen once, and the ten largest clones take about 0.4%. No antigen has been identified for these receptors. The sample consisted of unstimulated CD8+ T cells sorted from spleen or lymph node cells, taken before transplant. These receptors were obtained from a human donor who was the organ donor for an intestinal transplant.

The J gene is TRBJ2-3, the V gene TRBV5-4, with 13 positions matching TRBD2. Germline lookup yields CDR1 SGHNT and CDR2 YYREEE (reference sequence). The CDR3 has 15 amino acids. Trimming at V came to 4 bases and at J to 3 bases, leaving 2 bases not matched to a gene. This chain's CDR3 is CASSRTSGGTDTQYF. CDR3 nucleotides: TGTGCCAGCAGCAGGACTAGCGGGGGTACAGATACGCAGTATTTT. Combining the CDR3 with reference TRBV5-4 and TRBJ2-3 gives the whole variable domain ETGVTQSPTHLIKTRGQQVTLRCSSQSGHNTVSWYQQALGQGPQFIFQYYREEENGRGNFPPRFSGLQFPNYSSELNVNALELDDSALYLCASSRTSGGTDTQYFGPGTRLTVL.

V is TRBV4-1 and J is TRBJ2-7, with 14 bases that match TRBD2. CDR1 and CDR2 from the germline V gene are MGHRA and YSYEKL. This CDR3 has 16 amino acids. V shed 4 bases, J shed 3 bases, and the junction held 5 bases outside the gene matches. CDR3 in amino acids: CASSRGTSGGYYEQYF. As DNA, the CDR3 is TGCGCCAGCAGCCGAGGGACTAGCGGGGGATACTACGAGCAGTACTTC.

As DNA, the CDR3 is TGTGCCAGCAGTTCCTACGGGAATGAAAAACTGTTTTTT. Translated: CASSSYGNEKLFF. The chain is built from TRBV27 and TRBJ1-4; D gene ambiguous. Per the germline V gene, CDR1 is MNHEY and CDR2 is SMNVEV (reference sequence). This CDR3 is 13 amino acids long. V was pared by 4 bases and J by 5 bases, with 8 bases between. Looking up the rest from reference TRBV27 and TRBJ1-4 gives the full variable domain: EAQVTQNPRYLITVTGKKLTVTCSQNMNHEYMSWYRQDPGLGLRQIYYSMNVEVTDKGDVPEGYKVSRKEKRNFPLILESPSPNQTSLYFCASSSYGNEKLFFGSGTQLSVL.

The V gene is TRBV4-1, the J gene TRBJ2-7; D might be TRBD1 (6 bases). V was trimmed by 5 bases and J by 0 bases, leaving 11 bases between them. Germline loops: CDR1 MGHRA, CDR2 YSYEKL. The CDR3 length is 14 residues. As DNA, the CDR3 is TGCGCCAGCAGCTTAGGACAGAGCTCCTACGAGCAGTACTTC. It codes for CASSLGQSSYEQYF.

The J gene is TRBJ2-3, the V gene TRBV7-8, with 7 bases identical to TRBD2. The CDR3 extends over 13 amino acids. The V gene end was trimmed by 5 bases and the J gene end by 6 bases; junction bases not matched to a gene: 5. The V gene's germline CDR1 is SGHVS and CDR2 FQNEAQ. Here the CDR3 reads CASSAGTTDTQYF. Written as DNA, the CDR3 is TGTGCCAGCAGCGCCGGGACTACGGATACGCAGTATTTT.

The CDR3 loop is CASSLEHDNYGYTF. DNA of the CDR3: TGTGCCAGCAGCTTAGAACATGATAACTATGGCTACACCTTC. The V and J genes are TRBV7-2 and TRBJ1-2; unclear D gene. CDR1 SGHTA and CDR2 FQGNSA come from the germline V gene. CDR3 length: 14 amino acids. V was shortened by 1 base and J by 1 base, with 7 bases between the two germline ends. The full variable domain, with the rest looked up from reference TRBV7-2 and TRBJ1-2, is GAGVSQSPSNKVTEKGKDVELRCDPISGHTALYWYRQSLGQGLEFLIYFQGNSAPDKSGLPSDRFSAERTGGSVSTLTIQRTQQEDSAVYLCASSLEHDNYGYTFGSGTRLTVV.

The chain carries TRBV19 and TRBJ2-2; no definite D call. V dropped 7 bases and J dropped 2 bases, with 8 bases sitting between them. From germline, CDR1 is LNHDA and CDR2 SQIVND (reference sequence). This CDR3 comprises 13 residues. The CDR3 here is CASKNINTGELFF. The CDR3 DNA reads as TGTGCCAGTAAGAACATTAACACCGGGGAGCTGTTTTTT.

This clone was counted only a few times. The chain combines TRBV7-2 with TRBJ1-5, with D possibly matching TRBD1 (6 bases). V was cut by 4 bases and J by 4 bases, with 11 bases left in between. The germline CDR1 and CDR2 sequences are SGHTA and FQGNSA. This CDR3 contains 14 residues. DNA of the CDR3: TGTGCCAGCAGCTATAGGACAGAGAATCAGCCCCAGCATTTT. Protein product: CASSYRTENQPQHF.

The V gene is TRBV4-2, the J gene TRBJ2-5, with D possibly matching TRBD2 (6 bases). Germline loops: CDR1 LGHNA, CDR2 YNFKEQ. Trimming cost V 0 bases and J 5 bases, with 13 bases left between them. This CDR3 comprises 15 residues. CDR3 DNA: TGTGCCAGCAGCCAAGATAGAGAAGGAGGGGAGACCCAGTACTTC. Its translation is CASSQDREGGETQYF.

The CDR3 nucleotides are TGTGCCAGCAGCTTGGCAGGGGGAGACAATGAGCAGTTCTTC. Translating it yields CASSLAGGDNEQFF. The V and J genes are TRBV5-5 and TRBJ2-1, with TRBD1 identical over 7 bases. This CDR3 comprises 14 residues. Germline loops: CDR1 SGHKS, CDR2 YYEKEE (reference sequence). The junction had 2 bases not matched to a gene; V was cut back by 0 bases and J by 5 bases.

This chain joins TRBV4-1 and TRBJ2-1, with unresolved D. Trimming stripped 0 bases from V and 0 bases from J, with 6 bases between. Germline values: CDR1 MGHRA, CDR2 YSYEKL. The CDR3 extends over 15 amino acids. CDR3 nucleotide sequence: TGCGCCAGCAGCCAAGATATCTACTCCTACAATGAGCAGTTCTTC. It encodes CASSQDIYSYNEQFF.

The V call is TRBV9, the J call TRBJ2-1, with TRBD2 as a possible D gene (6 bases). Trimming took off 4 bases at V and 6 bases at J, with 14 bases between the two ends. The CDR3 contains 14 residues. CDR1 and CDR2 from the germline V gene are SGDLS and YYNGEE. The CDR3, as DNA: TGTGCCAGCAGCCCCGGGACTGGGCTCAATGAGCAGTTCTTC. Its translation: CASSPGTGLNEQFF.

The chain's CDR3 is CASSLAFGQGLYTDTQYF. As DNA, the CDR3 is TGTGCCAGCAGCTTAGCATTCGGTCAGGGATTATACACAGATACGCAGTATTTT. The rearrangement uses TRBV7-9 and TRBJ2-3; D might be TRBD1 (5 bases). Germline V CDR1 and CDR2: SEHNR, FQNEAQ (reference sequence). This CDR3 has 18 residues. Trimming removed 0 bases from V and 2 bases from J, with 18 bases in between.

V usage is TRBV27 and J usage is TRBJ1-1; possible D gene TRBD1, 5 bases. In germline, CDR1 is MNHEY, CDR2 SMNVEV (reference sequence). This CDR3 comprises 13 residues. Deletions cut 6 bases from V and 4 bases from J, with 12 bases between. The DNA of the CDR3 is TGTGCCAGCAGCCTCGGGGGGAGCACTGAAGCTTTCTTT. It encodes CASSLGGSTEAFF.

This clone came up once. The V call is TRBV27, the J call TRBJ2-7, with D possibly TRBD2 on 6 matching bases. The V end was cut by 2 bases, the J end by 1 base, with 9 bases between. CDR3 length: 14 amino acids. CDR1 and CDR2 from the germline V gene are MNHEY and SMNVEV (reference sequence). The CDR3 spells CASSLGAGSYEQYF. The CDR3 DNA follows: TGTGCCAGCAGTTTAGGGGCGGGATCCTACGAGCAGTACTTC.

In DNA form, the CDR3 reads TGTGCCAGCAGTTTTCTCTCGGGGGGGCCTGACGAGCAGTACTTC. Translating gives CASSFLSGGPDEQYF. The rearrangement joins TRBV28 to TRBJ2-7; TRBD2 aligns across 8 bases. Germline CDR1 and CDR2: MDHEN and SYDVKM. The J segment lost 5 bases and the V segment lost 3 bases, leaving 9 bases of the junction unmatched. The CDR3 runs 15 residues.

This rearrangement joins TRBV29-1 to TRBJ2-7; weak D call: TRBD2 (5 bases). The V gene's germline CDR1 is SQVTM and CDR2 ANQGSEA. Trimming took 7 bases from V and 6 from J, leaving 13 bases between them. The CDR3 has 11 amino acids. The CDR3: CSAGNLFEQYF. The CDR3 coding sequence is TGCAGCGCGGGGAACCTCTTCGAGCAGTACTTC.

The chain carries TRBV27 and TRBJ2-1; TRBD2 aligns across 8 bases. The CDR3 runs 15 residues. Looked up from germline, CDR1 is MNHEY and CDR2 is SMNVEV (reference sequence). V shed 6 bases, J shed 7 bases, and the junction held 11 bases outside the gene matches. Written as DNA, the CDR3 is TGTGCCAGCAGCCCCATCGGGGGGGCTCGAAATGAGCAGTTCTTC. Amino acids: CASSPIGGARNEQFF.

This chain joins TRBV7-3 and TRBJ1-6, with D perhaps TRBD1 (5 bases). The germline V and J ends were trimmed by 0 bases and 7 bases, with 7 bases remaining between them. CDR1 is SGHTA, CDR2 FQGTGA, per germline. The CDR3 consists of 14 residues. The CDR3 DNA follows: TGTGCCAGCAGCTTAACAGGGGCCAATTCACCCCTCCACTTT. Amino acids: CASSLTGANSPLHF. Full variable domain (remainder filled in from reference TRBV7-3 and TRBJ1-6): GAGVSQTPSNKVTEKGKYVELRCDPISGHTALYWYRQSLGQGPEFLIYFQGTGAADDSGLPNDRFFAVRPEGSVSTLKIQRTERGDSAVYLCASSLTGANSPLHFGNGTRLTVT.

The chain uses TRBV7-3 and TRBJ2-1; 11 nucleotides line up with TRBD2. CDR3 length equals 14 residues. V gave up 2 bases and J gave up 8 bases; unmatched junction bases: 2. Germline values: CDR1 SGHTA, CDR2 FQGTGA. The CDR3 loop is CASSLLAGGHEQFF. The CDR3 DNA reads TGTGCCAGCAGCTTATTAGCGGGGGGGCATGAGCAGTTCTTC.

Only a few counts were recorded for this clone. This rearrangement joins TRBV10-3 to TRBJ1-3, with 7 bases that match TRBD1. Germline V gene lookup returns CDR1 ENHRY and CDR2 SYGVKD. The V gene end was trimmed by 4 bases and the J gene end by 3 bases; junction bases not matched to a gene: 6. The CDR3 extends over 15 amino acids. The CDR3 protein is CAISASGTDGNTIYF. DNA of the CDR3: TGTGCCATCAGTGCCTCCGGGACAGATGGAAACACCATATATTTT.

CDR3 bases: TGTGCCAGCGCCGCGGGGGGGCTCTTCAATGAGCAGTTCTTC. It specifies CASAAGGLFNEQFF. The genes are TRBV27 and TRBJ2-1; 9 nucleotides match TRBD2. The junction had 8 bases not matched to a gene; V was cut back by 8 bases and J by 6 bases. Germline CDR1 is MNHEY and CDR2 is SMNVEV (reference sequence). The length of the CDR3 is 14 residues.

This chain joins TRBV2 and TRBJ1-2; D is possibly TRBD1 (5 bases). CDR1 and CDR2 from the germline V gene are SNHLY and FYNNEI. This CDR3 region has 13 residues. Trimming left V 8 bases short and J 4 bases short, with 14 bases between. The CDR3 DNA sequence: TGTGCCAGCTGGGGAGGGGAGAGCTATGGCTACACCTTC. Encoded protein: CASWGGESYGYTF.

The chain carries TRBV11-2 and TRBJ2-2, with 12 bases fitting TRBD2. Germline V lookup: CDR1 SGHAT, CDR2 FQNNGV. V gave up 4 bases and J gave up 6 bases; unmatched junction bases: 12. CDR3 size: 18 residues. CDR3 sequence: CASSYLTSGGPKAGELFF. The DNA for the CDR3 is TGTGCCAGCAGCTACCTGACTAGCGGGGGCCCTAAGGCCGGGGAGCTGTTTTTT.

The chain links TRBV28 to TRBJ2-1; 9 bases align to TRBD1. Trimming took 7 bases from V and 5 from J; bases not matched to a gene: 12. The germline V gene encodes CDR1 MDHEN and CDR2 SYDVKM. This CDR3 spans 16 amino acids. CDR3 nucleotides: TGTGCCAGCACTACCTACCGGGACAGGGTCCACAATGAGCAGTTCTTC. Its protein is CASTTYRDRVHNEQFF.